A single sample gave rise to the 27 T cell receptor beta chains below, sequenced in a study of blood T cells in healthy people across ages. The use of a sample-barcoded 5' primer and a J-beta primer mix characterized a second PCR of roughly 6 to 11 cycles. TCRdb reprocessed the 5' RACE reads with MiXCR, giving one entry per CDR3 protein. The table has more than 800,000 distinct CDR3 sequences, 25% to 35% seen once; the top ten hold 15% to 20%. Sequencing input: blood. These receptors were collected from a woman older than 75 in good health.

This clonotype was detected only a few times. CDR3: CASSQTARGAGTDTQYF. The CDR3 DNA reads as TGTGCCAGCAGCCAAACGGCCCGGGGGGCGGGCACAGATACGCAGTATTTT. V is TRBV2 and J is TRBJ2-3, with D possibly TRBD2 on 7 matching bases. Trimming removed 6 bases from V and 1 base from J, with 20 bases in between. The length of the CDR3 is 17 residues. Germline CDR1 reads SNHLY; CDR2 reads FYNNEI.

This clonotype showed up just once. As the CDR3 is not closed by the conserved phenylalanine or tryptophan, this likely results from a read error. The DNA is omitted, as the CDR3 cannot be located on it reliably, and the CDR3 follows TCRdb's listing. This chain uses TRBV12-3 or TRBV12-4 with TRBJ2-3; the table's D gene call, TRBD1, was not cross checked with the DNA. The CDR3 sequence runs 15 residues, both termini included. This chain's CDR3 is CASRSQGTSTDVQYS.

V usage is TRBV12-3 or TRBV12-4 and J usage is TRBJ2-2; 7 bases map to TRBD1. J lost 0 bases, V lost 6 bases, and 7 bases had no gene match. This CDR3 has 16 amino acids. The CDR3 is CASRKTGTANTGELFF. In DNA, the CDR3 is TGTGCCAGCAGAAAAACCGGGACAGCGAACACCGGGGAGCTGTTTTTT.

This clonotype was recorded at least ten times. This chain links TRBV7-2 with TRBJ2-7, with 16 bases that match TRBD2. This CDR3 comprises 19 residues. V gave up 4 bases and J gave up 3 bases; unmatched junction bases: 12. Germline V gene data show CDR1 as SGHTA and CDR2 as FQGNSA. DNA of the CDR3: TGTGCCAGCAGCTCCTCCCCGGGACTAGCGGGGGGGCATCTCTACGAGCAGTACTTC. Translating it yields CASSSSPGLAGGHLYEQYF.

This clonotype was recorded only once. The J gene is TRBJ1-2, the V gene TRBV18; D is perhaps TRBD1 (6 bases). V gave up 2 bases and J gave up 5 bases, with 12 bases separating them. This CDR3 is 14 amino acids long. Germline V gene sequence: CDR1 KGHSH, CDR2 LQKENI. The CDR3 DNA follows: TGTGCCAGCTCACCAAATCTACAGGGTTATGGCTACACCTTC. The encoded protein is CASSPNLQGYGYTF.

In this sample, this clonotype turned up many times. The chain combines TRBV6-2 or TRBV6-3 with TRBJ2-3; D is perhaps TRBD1 (5 bases). Germline lookup yields CDR1 MNHEY and CDR2 SVGEGT. The length of the CDR3 is 14 residues. The V and J ends lost 5 bases and 9 bases respectively, with 18 bases between them. The CDR3, as DNA: TGTGCCAGCAGTCTCCCGGACACGTGGAGCACGCAGTATTTT. This translates into CASSLPDTWSTQYF.

This clonotype was counted between two and nine times. This clone may be a read error of a much larger clone one base away. The chain is built from TRBV7-6 and TRBJ2-7; TRBD2 matches at 11 bases. This CDR3 is 14 amino acids long. From germline, CDR1 is SGHVS and CDR2 FNYEAQ. CDR3 amino acids: CASSFSGGEYGQYF. The CDR3 DNA sequence: TGTGCCAGCAGCTTTAGCGGGGGGGAATACGGGCAGTACTTC.

The genes are TRBV11-2 and TRBJ2-1; D may be TRBD2 (6 bases). CDR3 size: 12 residues. The ends were cut back, 7 bases at V and 9 bases at J, with 13 bases in the middle. The germline V gene encodes CDR1 SGHAT and CDR2 FQNNGV. Here the CDR3 reads CASTKRGGEQFF. DNA for the CDR3: TGTGCCAGCACTAAACGGGGAGGTGAGCAGTTCTTC. The full variable domain, in which reference TRBV11-2 and TRBJ2-1 provide the parts outside the CDR3, is EAGVAQSPRYKIIEKRQSVAFWCNPISGHATLYWYQQILGQGPKLLIQFQNNGVVDDSQLPKDRFSAERLKGVDSTLKIQPAKLEDSAVYLCASTKRGGEQFFGPGTRLTVL.

This clonotype was detected many times. The rearrangement joins TRBV29-1 to TRBJ1-5, with D unresolved. The length of the CDR3 is 12 residues. V was cut by 4 bases and J by 4 bases, with 8 bases left in between. CDR1 is SQVTM, CDR2 ANQGSEA, per germline. The chain's CDR3 is CSVGWGNQPQHF. CDR3 DNA sequence: TGCAGCGTTGGGTGGGGTAATCAGCCCCAGCATTTT.

The genes are TRBV5-1 and TRBJ2-2, with D maybe TRBD2 (6 bases). Germline CDR1 is SGHRS and CDR2 is YFSETQ. The CDR3 has 14 amino acids. V lost 4 bases to trimming and J lost 4 bases, with 11 bases between them. CDR3 in DNA: TGCGCCAGCAGCAACGGGGGTGGCACCGGGGAGCTGTTTTTT. Translating it yields CASSNGGGTGELFF.

This clonotype was counted only a few times. The J gene is TRBJ2-3, the V gene TRBV7-6; D tentatively reads TRBD1 or TRBD2 (5 bases each). Germline V CDR1 and CDR2: SGHVS, FNYEAQ. This CDR3 region has 17 residues. V dropped 1 base and J dropped 4 bases, with 18 bases sitting between them. CDR3 sequence reads: CASSLEFGTPLSDTQYF. The CDR3 region has the DNA TGTGCCAGCAGCTTAGAGTTCGGGACCCCCCTTTCAGATACGCAGTATTTT.

This clonotype appeared many times. V is TRBV3-1 and J is TRBJ2-5; 7 bases agree with TRBD1. The CDR3 covers 15 residues. Germline CDR1 LGHDT, CDR2 YNNKEL (reference sequence). V dropped 4 bases and J dropped 0; count of bases not matched to a gene: 5. The CDR3 is CASSLRTGHQETQYF. The CDR3 DNA sequence: TGTGCCAGCAGCCTGAGGACAGGACACCAAGAGACCCAGTACTTC.

This clonotype has at least ten counts. The CDR3 DNA is TGTGCCAGCGGGGGACTAGCCCGAGAGCAGTACTTC. Translation: CASGGLAREQYF. The rearrangement uses TRBV6-1 and TRBJ2-7; 9 nucleotides line up with TRBD2. The CDR3 length is 12 residues. Germline values: CDR1 MNHNS, CDR2 SASEGT. Germline trimming cut 8 bases from V and 7 bases from J; bases unmatched to any gene: 6.

The V call is TRBV29-1, the J call TRBJ2-1, with TRBD1 matching over 8 bases. The DNA end is more similar to TRBJ2-7, so the J call may be wrong. Germline values: CDR1 SQVTM, CDR2 ANQGSEA. There are 14 residues in the CDR3. For the CDR3, the DNA is TGCAGTGTCCGAGGACAGGGTTCCTACAGTGAGCAGTACTTC. This gives the protein CSVRGQGSYSEQYF.

This clonotype has at least ten counts. The CDR3 DNA reads TGTGCCAGCAGTTACGACGACAGGGGTATAAACATTCAGTACTTC. It specifies CASSYDDRGINIQYF. The chain has TRBV6-6 and TRBJ2-4; TRBD1 matches 8 bases. Germline loops: CDR1 MNHNY, CDR2 SVGAGI (reference sequence). The J segment lost 6 bases and the V segment lost 2 bases, leaving 6 bases of the junction unmatched. The CDR3 runs to 15 residues.

The CDR3 DNA follows: TGCGCCAGCAGCCAAGCGATCGGTCAGGGGTTAAATACGCAGTATTTT. Translated: CASSQAIGQGLNTQYF. J is TRBJ2-3 and V is TRBV4-1, with D possibly matching TRBD1 (6 bases). Germline lookup yields CDR1 MGHRA and CDR2 YSYEKL. V gave up 1 base and J gave up 7 bases, with 18 bases separating them. CDR3 size: 16 residues.

This clonotype was picked up a small number of times. The chain recombines TRBV7-8 with TRBJ2-7; possibly TRBD2 for D (7 bases). The germline V gene encodes CDR1 SGHVS and CDR2 FQNEAQ. The CDR3 contains 16 residues. Trimming removed 1 base at V and 2 bases at J, with 15 bases between. CDR3 bases: TGTGCCAGCAGCTTAGGGAGGGGGGGTTCGGCCTACGAGCAGTACTTC. It codes for CASSLGRGGSAYEQYF. Supplemented by reference TRBV7-8 and TRBJ2-7, the full variable domain reads GAGVSQSPRYKVAKRGQDVALRCDPISGHVSLFWYQQALGQGPEFLTYFQNEAQLDKSGLPSDRFFAERPEGSVSTLKIQRTQQEDSAVYLCASSLGRGGSAYEQYFGPGTRLTVT.

This clonotype showed up just a few times. This rearrangement joins TRBV5-1 to TRBJ2-3; a possible D gene is TRBD2 (7 bases). Looked up from germline, CDR1 is SGHRS and CDR2 is YFSETQ. This CDR3 contains 16 residues. V was cut by 0 bases and J by 6 bases, with 17 bases left in between. The CDR3: CASSLADRGGSDTQYF. The DNA for the CDR3 is TGCGCCAGCAGCTTGGCTGATAGGGGGGGCAGTGATACGCAGTATTTT.

The chain combines TRBV7-9 with TRBJ1-3, with TRBD1 as a possible D gene (5 bases). V gave up 3 bases and J gave up 4 bases, with 7 bases separating them. The germline CDR1 and CDR2 sequences are SEHNR and FQNEAQ (reference sequence). The CDR3 consists of 13 residues. CDR3 sequence reads: CASSLGQGNTIYF. CDR3 nucleotides: TGTGCCAGCAGCTTGGGGCAGGGAAACACCATATATTTT.

This clonotype was counted a few times. A much larger clone differs by one base, so this may be a read error. The chain has TRBV5-1 and TRBJ2-1; 8 nucleotides match TRBD2. The DNA matches TRBJ2-7 better at its end, which makes the J call doubtful. Looked up from germline, CDR1 is SGHRS and CDR2 is YFSETQ. The CDR3 extends over 15 amino acids. CDR3 bases: TGCGCCAGCAGCAATAGCGGGGACGGATACAATGAGCAGTACTTC. Amino acid sequence: CASSNSGDGYNEQYF.

A note on this clonotype: One end of the junction varies from germline; a read error may be responsible. The chain carries TRBV20-1 and TRBJ1-5, with unresolved D. Germline CDR1 and CDR2: DFQATT and SNEGSKA (reference sequence). The CDR3 has 17 residues. As DNA, the CDR3 is TGCGGTGCTAGAGATCCCAACCAAGGAGGGCCGGATCAGCCCCAGCATTTT. It specifies CGARDPNQGGPDQPQHF.

This clonotype came up many times. CDR3 nucleotide sequence: TGTGCCATCAGTGACCCCTCAACTCGCGGGCAAGAGACCCAGTACTTC. Translating it yields CAISDPSTRGQETQYF. This chain joins TRBV10-3 and TRBJ2-5; D is possibly TRBD2 (5 bases). The CDR3 totals 16 residues. Germline CDR1 reads ENHRY; CDR2 reads SYGVKD. The ends were cut back, 3 bases at V and 2 bases at J, with 16 bases in the middle.

Details on this clonotype: This could be a read error, since a much larger clone is one nucleotide away. The CDR3 sequence is CASGLVSLAGGDTQYF. In DNA form, the CDR3 reads TGTGCCAGCGGCTTAGTTTCGCTAGCGGGGGGAGATACGCAGTATTTT. The chain employs TRBV7-2 and TRBJ2-3; 11 nucleotides line up with TRBD2. There are 16 residues in the CDR3. The V gene's germline CDR1 is SGHTA and CDR2 FQGNSA.

This chain uses TRBV12-3 or TRBV12-4 with TRBJ2-2, with D perhaps matching TRBD2 (5 bases). V was shortened by 2 bases and J by 8 bases, with 9 bases between the two germline ends. The CDR3 is made up of 13 amino acids. The CDR3 DNA follows: TGTGCCAGCAGTTTATATGAGGGAGGGGAGCTGTTTTTT. Residues: CASSLYEGGELFF.

As for this clonotype: This may arise from a read error, as a much more abundant clone is one base away. The genes are TRBV7-2 and TRBJ2-7; D remains ambiguous. The CDR3 is 15 amino acids. Germline loops: CDR1 SGHTA, CDR2 FQGNSA. The V and J ends lost 5 bases and 7 bases respectively, with 21 bases between them. CDR3 DNA: TGTGCCAGCAGCCCCCACGACCTCTCCTACAATGAGCAGTACTTC. This translates into CASSPHDLSYNEQYF. The whole variable domain, filled in from reference TRBV7-2 and TRBJ2-7, reads GAGVSQSPSNKVTEKGKDVELRCDPISGHTALYWYRQSLGQGLEFLIYFQGNSAPDKSGLPSDRFSAERTGGSVSTLTIQRTQQEDSAVYLCASSPHDLSYNEQYFGPGTRLTVT.

The V call is TRBV29-1, the J call TRBJ1-1; D ambiguous. Trimming stripped 7 bases from V and 1 base from J, with 19 bases between. This CDR3 spans 15 amino acids. From germline, CDR1 is SQVTM and CDR2 ANQGSEA. CDR3 protein: CSAKRAPRGNTEAFF. The CDR3 DNA is TGCAGCGCGAAACGGGCTCCTCGGGGGAACACTGAAGCTTTCTTT.

This clonotype was observed at least ten times. V usage is TRBV11-3 and J usage is TRBJ2-3; 9 nucleotides agree with TRBD1. From germline, CDR1 is SGHNT and CDR2 YENEEA. The V gene end was trimmed by 6 bases and the J gene end by 6 bases; junction bases not matched to a gene: 4. The CDR3 runs to 13 residues. CDR3 amino acids: CASRGQGADTQYF. The CDR3 DNA is TGTGCCAGCAGGGGACAGGGCGCGGATACGCAGTATTTT.